Following are 5 T cell receptor beta chains from one sample sequenced in a study of blood T cell repertoires in COVID-19. Generated by immunoSEQ multiplex PCR, the TCRdb table keeps only in-frame clones and is missing some. Of around 230,000 clones in the sample, 65% to 85% were seen once. The sample was peripheral blood. Source of these receptors: a man aged 35-49 years with acute or convalescent COVID-19.

The chain has TRBV29-1 and TRBJ1-2, with a tentative D call TRBD1 (6 bases). The CDR3 loop spans 13 amino acids. CDR1 is SQVTM, CDR2 ANQGSEA, per germline. Between the trimmed V and J ends, which lost 5 bases and 8 bases, there was a span of 18 bases. The CDR3 DNA follows: TGCAGCGTTCAAATTGGGGCAGGGGTCGGCTACACCTTC. It is translated as CSVQIGAGVGYTF.

The chain carries TRBV19 and TRBJ2-1; 14 positions match TRBD2. The germline V gene encodes CDR1 LNHDA and CDR2 SQIVND (reference sequence). The V gene end was trimmed by 6 bases and the J gene end by 7 bases; junction bases not matched to a gene: 5. The CDR3 has 15 residues. CDR3 amino acids: CASRGLAGAGNEQFF. The CDR3 nucleotides are TGTGCCAGTAGGGGACTAGCGGGAGCGGGGAATGAGCAGTTCTTC.

The V call is TRBV5-4, the J call TRBJ2-1, with no clear D. There are 15 residues in the CDR3. Trimming took off 1 base at V and 3 bases at J, with 11 bases between the two ends. CDR1 and CDR2 from the germline V gene are SGHNT and YYREEE (reference sequence). The CDR3 DNA is TGTGCCAGCAGCTTGAGCTCCACGCTCTACAATGAGCAGTTCTTC. Amino acid sequence: CASSLSSTLYNEQFF.

The CDR3 region has the DNA TGTGCCAGCAGCCAAGCGGGATCGGGCCTGGGGGAGCAGTACTTC. This codes for CASSQAGSGLGEQYF. V and J are TRBV3-1 (or the pseudogene TRBV3-2) and TRBJ2-7; a possible D gene is TRBD2 (5 bases). Germline V gene sequence: CDR1 LGHDT, CDR2 YNNKEL (reference sequence). V lost 1 base and J 7 bases, leaving 17 bases between the germline ends. The CDR3 spans 15 residues.

The chain carries TRBV4-2 and TRBJ1-4, with 7 bases aligning to TRBD1. The CDR3 totals 18 residues. Germline V gene data show CDR1 as LGHNA and CDR2 as YNFKEQ. V shed 0 bases, J shed 2 bases, and the junction held 9 bases outside the gene matches. CDR3 bases: TGTGCCAGCAGCCAAGACGTCCCGGGACAGCAGACTAATGAAAAACTGTTTTTT. Encoded protein: CASSQDVPGQQTNEKLFF.